These 3 T cell receptor beta chains share one sample of origin, sequenced in a study of shared clonotypes between healthy human individuals. Sequencing used immunoSEQ multiplex PCR; TCRdb keeps in-frame clones, though not all of them. This sample has 75,000 to 100,000 clones, with around half found just once. Material: PBMCs. The source is a middle-aged woman in good health. Some clones in this sample may be carry-over from other donors' samples.

The count of this clone is one. This chain connects TRBV5-6 to TRBJ2-5; maybe TRBD2 (6 bases). V was shortened by 4 bases and J by 5 bases, with 15 bases between the two germline ends. From germline, CDR1 is SGHDT and CDR2 YYEEEE. The CDR3 loop spans 14 amino acids. CDR3 nucleotides: TGTGCCAGCAGCCCCCTCGGGAGCGGGGAGACCCAGTACTTC. It yields the protein CASSPLGSGETQYF.

The chain is built from TRBV6-5 and TRBJ1-3, with D possibly TRBD1 on 5 matching bases. The CDR3 consists of 14 residues. Trimming took off 8 bases at V and 2 bases at J, with 13 bases between the two ends. The germline V gene has CDR1 MNHEY and CDR2 SVGAGI. CDR3 bases: TGTGCCAGCCTCGAGGGACGCACTGGAAACACCATATATTTT. As protein: CASLEGRTGNTIYF.

This clone was counted between two and nine times. This CDR3 reads CASSPDRVGETQYF. CDR3 DNA sequence: TGTGCCAGCTCACCGGACAGGGTGGGTGAGACCCAGTACTTC. The gene calls are TRBV18 and TRBJ2-5; 8 bases match TRBD1. Trimming at V came to 3 bases and at J to 5 bases, leaving 5 bases not matched to a gene. This CDR3 region has 14 residues. Germline CDR1 and CDR2: KGHSH and LQKENI.